Following are 2 T cell receptor beta chains from one sample sequenced in a study of T cell responses to AZD1222 COVID-19 vaccine. Assay: immunoSEQ multiplex PCR; the TCRdb copy retains only in-frame clones and omits some. Of 150,000 or so clones listed, around 95% are singletons. Sample: peripheral blood, taken on day 0 of AZD1222 vaccination. The source of these receptors is an adult in good health.

The V call is TRBV2, the J call TRBJ2-2; no clear D. The germline V gene encodes CDR1 SNHLY and CDR2 FYNNEI. Trimming cost V 7 bases and J 0 bases, with 6 bases left between them. The CDR3 extends over 13 amino acids. In DNA, the CDR3 is TGTGCCAGCACAGCCGCGAACACCGGGGAGCTGTTTTTT. Protein: CASTAANTGELFF. Variable domain in full (rest from reference TRBV2 and TRBJ2-2): EPEVTQTPSHQVTQMGQEVILRCVPISNHLYFYWYRQILGQKVEFLVSFYNNEISEKSEIFDDQFSVERPDGSNFTLKIRSTKLEDSAMYFCASTAANTGELFFGEGSRLTVL.

The V and J genes are TRBV4-1 and TRBJ2-1; TRBD1 might be the D (5 bases). Germline V CDR1 and CDR2: MGHRA, YSYEKL. V was pared by 0 bases and J by 0 bases, with 12 bases between. CDR3 size: 17 residues. CDR3 sequence: CASSQDPGRSSYNEQFF. CDR3 bases: TGCGCCAGCAGCCAAGACCCAGGGCGGAGCTCCTACAATGAGCAGTTCTTC.